The clone carrying this T cell receptor beta chain appeared many times. The antigen remains undetermined. From the germline J gene comes the end of the CDR3, since the read stops 3 residues before it. These data come from a study of T cell clonality in common variable immunodeficiency. Only in-frame clones appear in the TCRdb table, and some are missing; sequencing was by immunoSEQ multiplex PCR. The repertoire has tens of thousands of clones, none seen only once; the ten largest take around 0.8%. Study-wide findings and caveats: Compared with healthy controls, CVID subjects showed increased TCRbeta clonality, mostly in about a third. Common variable immunodeficiency TCR beta sequences reportedly had fewer deletions and N-nucleotide insertions.

The germline CDR1 and CDR2 sequences are DFQATT and SNEGSKA (reference sequence). Trimming took 0 bases from V and 7 from J, leaving 7 bases between them. This CDR3 contains 13 residues. The V and J genes are TRBV20-1 and TRBJ1-6, with no clear D. The material sequenced was peripheral blood mononuclear cells. The TCR sequence derives from a person between 18 and 69 years old in good health. The CDR3 sequence: CSARDYPNSPLHF. CDR3 DNA, as far as it was read: TGCAGTGCTAGAGACTACCCCAATTCACCC.